A selection of T cell receptor beta chains follows, all from one sample in a study of blood T cell repertoires in COVID-19. TCRdb keeps only in-frame clones here, not all; method: immunoSEQ multiplex PCR. The sample comprises fewer than 200,000 clones, over 80% of which are singletons, and 3.5% to 4% rests with the top ten. Sequenced material: peripheral blood. The receptors come from a woman in her sixties or seventies who had recovered from COVID-19. CDR3s include the opening cysteine and the closing phenylalanine or tryptophan. Each record gives: D gene, V gene, J gene, clone size, CDR3 protein, CDR3 DNA. A D gene is named only where the DNA matches it firmly. For some rows the clone size is stated as once, few or many, or as a class when expanded; others skip it.

NA	TRBV5-1	TRBJ1-4	NA	CASSLDPGVYTNEKLFF	TGCGCCAGCAGCTTGGATCCAGGGGTGTATACTAATGAAAAACTGTTTTTT
NA	TRBV4-3	TRBJ2-3	NA	CASSQVGTTDTQYF	TGCGCCAGCAGCCAAGTGGGCACCACAGATACGCAGTATTTT
TRBD2	TRBV19	TRBJ2-5	NA	CASSDKRGSAQETQYF	TGTGCCAGTAGTGATAAGCGGGGGAGCGCCCAAGAGACCCAGTACTTC
NA	TRBV5-1	TRBJ2-5	NA	CASSLGAGVGKETQYF	TGCGCCAGCAGCTTAGGGGCAGGGGTCGGTAAAGAGACCCAGTACTTC
NA	TRBV12-3/TRBV12-4	TRBJ1-5	NA	CASSLTGDQPQHF	TGTGCCAGCAGTTTAACAGGAGATCAGCCCCAGCATTTT
TRBD2	TRBV7-9	TRBJ2-3	NA	CASSLRAGGLTDTQYF	TGTGCCAGCAGCCTCCGGGCGGGGGGGCTCACAGATACGCAGTATTTT
TRBD1	TRBV27	TRBJ2-1	once	CASSPNRGFNEQFF	TGTGCCAGCAGTCCCAACAGGGGGTTCAATGAGCAGTTCTTC
NA	TRBV6-2/TRBV6-3	TRBJ1-1	NA	CASSANRANTEAFF	TGTGCCAGCAGTGCCAACAGGGCAAACACTGAAGCTTTCTTT
NA	TRBV6-5	TRBJ2-1	NA	CASSRYGGPNNEQFF	TGTGCCAGCAGCAGATACGGGGGGCCCAACAATGAGCAGTTCTTC
TRBD1	TRBV6-5	TRBJ1-2	NA	CASSYERQGWRGGYTF	TGTGCCAGCAGTTACGAGCGACAGGGTTGGAGGGGTGGCTACACCTTC
TRBD1	TRBV3-1/TRBV3-2	TRBJ1-6	NA	CASRPTGTNSPLHF	TGTGCCAGCAGACCGACAGGGACCAATTCACCCCTCCACTTT
NA	TRBV19	TRBJ1-5	NA	CASSKETGGNQPQHF	TGTGCCAGTAGTAAGGAGACGGGTGGCAATCAGCCCCAGCATTTT
NA	TRBV7-9	TRBJ1-6	NA	CASNTGGSDSPLHF	TGTGCCAGCAACACGGGAGGGTCCGATTCACCCCTCCACTTT
NA	TRBV4-3	TRBJ1-5	NA	CASSQDREGFQPQHF	TGCGCCAGCAGCCAAGATCGGGAGGGGTTTCAGCCCCAGCATTTT
TRBD2	TRBV6-2/TRBV6-3	TRBJ2-2	NA	CASSSLSGGGIGELFF	TGTGCCAGCAGTTCTCTAAGCGGGGGAGGAATCGGGGAGCTGTTTTTT
NA	TRBV6-1	TRBJ2-5	NA	CASSEDPGQETQYF	TGTGCCAGCAGTGAAGATCCGGGACAAGAGACCCAGTACTTC
NA	TRBV4-1	TRBJ1-2	NA	CASSQEYRLLGYTF	TGCGCCAGCAGCCAAGAGTACAGGCTTCTTGGCTACACCTTC
TRBD1	TRBV27	TRBJ1-5	once	CASSFSGQGGNQPQHF	TGTGCCAGCAGTTTCTCGGGACAGGGGGGCAATCAGCCCCAGCATTTT
TRBD1	TRBV5-1	TRBJ1-5	NA	CASSLGDRGDQPQHF	TGCGCCAGCAGCTTGGGAGACAGGGGAGATCAGCCCCAGCATTTT
TRBD1	TRBV28	TRBJ2-5	NA	CASSSPGQGKETQYF	TGTGCCAGCAGCTCACCAGGACAGGGGAAAGAGACCCAGTACTTC
NA	TRBV5-4	TRBJ2-5	NA	CASSLPTVQETQYF	TGTGCCAGCAGCTTGCCCACGGTCCAAGAGACCCAGTACTTC
NA	TRBV24-1	TRBJ1-1	once	CATSSPNTEAFF	TGTGCCACCAGCAGTCCGAACACTGAAGCTTTCTTT
NA	TRBV6-6	TRBJ1-3	NA	CASGWGGGPGNTIYF	TGTGCCAGCGGCTGGGGGGGAGGCCCTGGAAACACCATATATTTT
NA	TRBV9	TRBJ1-1	NA	CASSPEEGREAFF	TGTGCCAGCAGTCCAGAAGAGGGCAGGGAAGCTTTCTTT
NA	TRBV2	TRBJ1-6	NA	CASRETMTDPNSPLHF	TGTGCCAGCAGAGAAACCATGACTGACCCTAATTCACCCCTCCACTTT
TRBD1	TRBV19	TRBJ2-2	NA	CASSIGQGITGELFF	TGTGCCAGTAGTATCGGACAGGGGATCACCGGGGAGCTGTTTTTT
NA	TRBV6-5	TRBJ1-2	NA	CASSYSAVRAPGGYTF	TGTGCCAGCAGTTACTCGGCGGTCAGGGCGCCGGGTGGCTACACCTTC
NA	TRBV28	TRBJ2-2	NA	CASRKPTGPTGELFF	TGTGCCAGCAGGAAACCGACAGGCCCCACCGGGGAGCTGTTTTTT
TRBD1	TRBV28	TRBJ2-2	NA	CASSSTGSSGELFF	TGTGCCAGCAGCTCGACAGGGTCGTCCGGGGAGCTGTTTTTT
NA	TRBV11-1	TRBJ2-5	NA	CASSSQETQYF	TGTGCCAGCAGCTCACAAGAGACCCAGTACTTC
TRBD1	TRBV7-9	TRBJ1-3	NA	CASLEGAIPGNTIYF	TGTGCCAGCTTGGAGGGGGCGATCCCTGGAAACACCATATATTTT
NA	TRBV7-9	TRBJ1-5	NA	CASSLTGGNQPQHF	TGTGCCAGCAGCTTAACCGGGGGCAATCAGCCCCAGCATTTT
TRBD1	TRBV7-2	TRBJ1-5	NA	CASSARTGGFGSNQPQHF	TGTGCCAGCAGCGCAAGGACAGGGGGGTTTGGTAGCAATCAGCCCCAGCATTTT
TRBD1	TRBV10-3	TRBJ2-2	NA	CAISGLPPGQGDTGELFF	TGTGCCATCAGTGGATTACCACCGGGACAGGGCGACACCGGGGAGCTGTTTTTT
NA	TRBV5-4	TRBJ2-5	NA	CASSLDRGVETQYF	TGTGCCAGCAGCTTGGATCGGGGAGTGGAGACCCAGTACTTC
NA	TRBV5-1	TRBJ2-5	few	CASSSGTLETQYF	TGCGCCAGCAGCTCCGGGACTTTGGAGACCCAGTACTTC
NA	TRBV2	TRBJ1-6	NA	CASNGASSYNSPLHF	TGTGCCAGCAATGGGGCGAGCTCCTATAATTCACCCCTCCACTTT
TRBD2	TRBV5-6	TRBJ2-1	NA	CASSYETRGGSYNEQFF	TGTGCCAGCAGCTACGAAACGCGGGGGGGCTCCTACAATGAGCAGTTCTTC
TRBD1	TRBV11-1	TRBJ1-6	NA	CASSLQGYNSPLHF	TGTGCCAGCAGCCTACAGGGGTATAATTCACCCCTCCACTTT
NA	TRBV9	TRBJ2-6	NA	CASSVQGSGANVLTF	TGTGCCAGCAGCGTCCAGGGCTCTGGGGCCAACGTCCTGACTTTC
NA	TRBV12-3/TRBV12-4	TRBJ2-7	NA	CASTLNQDGEYF	TGTGCCAGCACCCTTAATCAAGACGGGGAGTACTTC
NA	TRBV30	TRBJ1-2	few	CAWSVQTVRPNYGYTF	TGTGCCTGGAGTGTACAAACCGTCCGTCCTAACTATGGCTACACCTTC
TRBD2	TRBV7-9	TRBJ2-1	NA	CASSLSGGGLNEQFF	TGTGCCAGCAGTCTAAGCGGGGGAGGACTCAATGAGCAGTTCTTC
TRBD1	TRBV19	TRBJ1-2	NA	CASSIEGAGGYTF	TGTGCCAGTAGTATCGAGGGGGCCGGTGGCTACACCTTC
NA	TRBV7-2	TRBJ1-5	NA	CASSLARRQETQPQHF	TGTGCCAGCAGCTTAGCGAGGAGACAGGAGACCCAGCCCCAGCATTTT
NA	TRBV19	TRBJ1-5	NA	CASRDMGIGNQPQHF	TGTGCCAGTAGGGACATGGGGATTGGCAATCAGCCCCAGCATTTT
NA	TRBV7-6	TRBJ2-1	NA	CASSLNGQGFYNEQFF	TGTGCCAGCAGCTTAAATGGGCAGGGATTCTACAATGAGCAGTTCTTC
TRBD2	TRBV5-1	TRBJ2-5	NA	CASSKTSGGPETQYF	TGCGCCAGCAGCAAGACTAGCGGGGGGCCGGAGACCCAGTACTTC